Included here is one TCR beta chain sequence, with context. Its cognate antigen is unknown. Libraries were prepared by immunoSEQ multiplex PCR; TCRdb keeps only in-frame clonotypes and omits some of them. Of around 100,000 clones listed, roughly 86% were seen once; the top ten hold 15%. This sample stems from a study of T cells in localized non-small cell lung cancer. Study-wide findings and caveats: Multi-region tumor sequencing was not done, so intratumor heterogeneity could not be excluded. Among the top 100 tumor clones, a median around 60 appeared in adjacent lung. Adjacent uninvolved lung tissue had the highest T cell clonality, exceeding tumor.

Sequenced here: peripheral blood, sampled before any cancer treatment. The TCR was taken from a man aged 40 to 70 with stage I squamous cell lung carcinoma.

The CDR3 region has the DNA TGCGCCAGCAGCTTCTTAGGGGTAGGAAACACCATATATTTT. Its translation is CASSFLGVGNTIYF. The V gene is TRBV5-1, the J gene TRBJ1-3; D perhaps matches TRBD1 (5 bases). Between the trimmed V and J ends, which lost 2 bases and 4 bases, there was a span of 10 bases. The CDR3 is 14 amino acids. Germline assignment: CDR1 SGHRS and CDR2 YFSETQ.